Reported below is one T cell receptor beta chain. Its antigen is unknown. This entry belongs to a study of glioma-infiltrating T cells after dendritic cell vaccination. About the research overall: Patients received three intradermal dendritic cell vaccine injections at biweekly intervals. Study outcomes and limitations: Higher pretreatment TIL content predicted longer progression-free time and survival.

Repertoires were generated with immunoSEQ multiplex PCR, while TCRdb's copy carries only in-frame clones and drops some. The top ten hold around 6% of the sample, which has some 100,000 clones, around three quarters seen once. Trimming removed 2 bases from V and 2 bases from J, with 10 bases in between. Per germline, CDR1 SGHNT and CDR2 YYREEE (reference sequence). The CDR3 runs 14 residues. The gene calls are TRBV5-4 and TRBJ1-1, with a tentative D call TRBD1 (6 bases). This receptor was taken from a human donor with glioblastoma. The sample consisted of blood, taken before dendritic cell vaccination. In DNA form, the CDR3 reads TGTGCCAGCAGCTTCGGGGGGCGAAACACTGAAGCTTTCTTT. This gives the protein CASSFGGRNTEAFF.